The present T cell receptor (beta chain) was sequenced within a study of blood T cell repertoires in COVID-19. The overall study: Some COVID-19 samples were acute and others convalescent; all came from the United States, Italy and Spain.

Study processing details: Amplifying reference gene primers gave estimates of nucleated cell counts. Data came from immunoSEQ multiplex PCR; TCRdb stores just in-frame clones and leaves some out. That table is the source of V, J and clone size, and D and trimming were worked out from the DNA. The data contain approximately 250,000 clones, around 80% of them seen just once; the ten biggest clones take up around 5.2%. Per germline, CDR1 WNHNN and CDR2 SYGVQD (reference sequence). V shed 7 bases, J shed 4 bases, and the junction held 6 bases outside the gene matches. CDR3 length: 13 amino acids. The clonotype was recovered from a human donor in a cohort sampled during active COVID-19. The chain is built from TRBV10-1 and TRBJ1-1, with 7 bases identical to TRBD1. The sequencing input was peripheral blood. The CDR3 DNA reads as TGCGCCAGCAACCTTGACAGGGTCACTGAAGCTTTCTTT. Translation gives CASNLDRVTEAFF.